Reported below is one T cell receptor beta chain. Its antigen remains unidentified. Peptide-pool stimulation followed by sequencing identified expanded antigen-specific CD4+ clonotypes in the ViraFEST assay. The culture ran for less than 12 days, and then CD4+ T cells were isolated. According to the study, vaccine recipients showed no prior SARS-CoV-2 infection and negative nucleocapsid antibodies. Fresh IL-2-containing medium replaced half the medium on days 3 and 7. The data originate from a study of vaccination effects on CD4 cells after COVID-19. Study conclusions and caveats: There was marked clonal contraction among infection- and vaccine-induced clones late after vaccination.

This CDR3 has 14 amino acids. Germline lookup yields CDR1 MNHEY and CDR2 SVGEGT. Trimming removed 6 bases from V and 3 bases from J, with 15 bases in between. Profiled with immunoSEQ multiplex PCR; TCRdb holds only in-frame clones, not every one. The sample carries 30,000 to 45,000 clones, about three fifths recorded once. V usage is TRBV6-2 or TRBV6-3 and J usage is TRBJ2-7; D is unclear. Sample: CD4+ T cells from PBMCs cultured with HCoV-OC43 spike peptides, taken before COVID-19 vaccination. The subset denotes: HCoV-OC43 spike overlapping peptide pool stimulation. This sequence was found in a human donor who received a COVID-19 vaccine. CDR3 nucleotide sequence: TGTGCCAGCAGCCCTCCGGAGCGAATCTACGAGCAGTACTTC. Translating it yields CASSPPERIYEQYF.